This T cell receptor beta chain was identified in a study of shared clonotypes between healthy human individuals. Background on the study: Two women and a few men aged 18 to 49 made up the donors. Each donor had three CD4 naive, three CD4 memory, two CD8 naive and one CD8 memory plate.

This clone occurred once. Its antigen is not identified. Study conclusions and caveats: As a rule, naive subsets had a larger estimated richness than memory subsets.

Donors comprised healthy HIV-negative adults lacking recent acute infections or vaccinations. The data were produced by immunoSEQ multiplex PCR, yet TCRdb's version contains in-frame clones alone and is incomplete. The repertoire holds 2 million to 2.5 million clones, with over 85% as singletons. The CDR3 sequence is 14 residues long. V was trimmed by 8 bases and J by 3 bases, leaving 17 bases between them. The germline gives CDR1 LNHDA, CDR2 SQIVND (reference sequence). The source of this sequence is a young man in good health. The specimen was naive CD4+ T cells sorted from blood. Subset reported: CD45RA+ positively selected. The chain has TRBV19 and TRBJ2-7, with D tentatively TRBD2 (7 bases). The chain's CDR3 is CASSYREGIYEQYF. CDR3 bases: TGTGCCAGTTCATACAGGGAGGGTATCTACGAGCAGTACTTC.